The rows below give T cell receptor beta chains drawn from one sample of a study of tumor-infiltrating lymphocytes in glioblastoma multiforme. TCRdb called the multiplex PCR reads again in MiXCR, with one record for every CDR3 protein. The sample shows 7,500 to 10,000 distinct CDR3 sequences, roughly 66% of them seen only once. The sample comprised brain tumor tissue. Source of these receptors: a male donor with glioblastoma. The CDR3 runs from the conserved cysteine through the conserved F or W. A D gene is named only where the DNA matches it firmly. Clone size, where shown, is once, few, many, or a class for clones that have expanded.

J | length | V | D | size | DNA | CDR3
TRBJ2-2 | 13 | TRBV6-5 | - | - | TGTGCCAGCAGTTACGAGGGTGGCTGGGAGCTGTTTTTT | CASSYEGGWELFF
TRBJ1-3 | 14 | TRBV5-1 | - | many | TGCGCCAGCAGCTCGCTTGGGGCTGGAAACACCATATATTTT | CASSSLGAGNTIYF
TRBJ1-2 | 13 | TRBV10-1 | - | - | TGCGCCAGCAGTGAGTCGGCTGTTTGCGGCTACACCTTC | CASSESAVCGYTF
TRBJ1-6 | 16 | TRBV6-5 | - | - | TGTGCCAGCAGTTACTCGACGCTGGGCAACAATTCACCCCCCCACTTT | CASSYSTLGNNSPPHF
TRBJ1-3 | 17 | TRBV20-1 | - | once | TGCAGTGCCAGCGGGGGTCAGGGAGCTCCCTCTGGAAACACCACATATTTC | CSASGGQGAPSGNTTYF
TRBJ2-3 | 14 | TRBV20-1 | - | few | TGCAGTGCTAGCGTGATGGTGGCGACAGATACGCAGTATTTT | CSASVMVATDTQYF
TRBJ1-2 | 13 | TRBV20-1 | - | - | TGCAGTGCTAGAGATTCACCAGGGTATGGCTACACCTTC | CSARDSPGYGYTF
TRBJ1-1 | 20 | TRBV7-9 | - | - | TGTGCCAGCAGATTAGGCGTGTTTAGGGAGGTCCCATCGGGCGACACTGAAGCTTTCTTT | CASRLGVFREVPSGDTEAFF
TRBJ2-7 | 17 | TRBV5-1 | TRBD2 | many | TGCGCCAGCAGCTTGTCAGGGAGAACGGGAGGGTTGGACGAGCAGTACTTC | CASSLSGRTGGLDEQYF
TRBJ1-6 | 15 | TRBV6-5 | - | many | TGTGCCAGCAGCCGGGACACAAGCTATAATTCACCCCTCCACTTT | CASSRDTSYNSPLHF
TRBJ2-1 | 14 | TRBV19 | TRBD2 | - | TGTGCCAGTAGTAGTACTAGCGCCTACAATAAGCAGTTCTTC | CASSSTSAYNKQFF
TRBJ2-7 | 16 | TRBV11-2 | - | - | TGTGCCAGCAGCCACTTGGAGCCATGGATAAGCTACGAGCAGTACTTC | CASSHLEPWISYEQYF
TRBJ1-4 | 14 | TRBV6-6 | TRBD1 | medium-sized | TGTGCCAGCAGATTGGACAGGCTCAATGAAAAACTGTTTTTT | CASRLDRLNEKLFF
TRBJ1-5 | 15 | TRBV6-5 | TRBD1 | - | TGTGTCAGCAGGAGAGACAGGGTTAGCAGTCAGCCCCAGCATTTT | CVSRRDRVSSQPQHF
TRBJ1-1 | 15 | TRBV6-2/TRBV6-3 | TRBD1 | hyperexpanded | TGTGCCACCGCGGGACAGCATATAAAGAACACTGAAGCTTTCTTT | CATAGQHIKNTEAFF
TRBJ2-3 | 15 | TRBV6-1 | TRBD2 | - | TGTGCCAGCAGTGCGACTAGCGGGGGAGCAGATACGCAGTATTTT | CASSATSGGADTQYF
TRBJ1-1 | 13 | TRBV29-1 | - | medium-sized | TGCAGCGTTGATAGCGGACGGAACACTGAAGCTTTCTTT | CSVDSGRNTEAFF
TRBJ2-5 | 17 | TRBV7-9 | TRBD1 | many | TGTGCCAGCAGCACCCGGACAGGGTCGACCTGGGGGGAGACCCAGTACTTC | CASSTRTGSTWGETQYF
TRBJ2-7 | 14 | TRBV29-1 | - | few | TGCAGCGTTCAGGGGACGGAGGAGTTCTACGAGCAGTACTTC | CSVQGTEEFYEQYF
TRBJ1-1 | 13 | TRBV12-3/TRBV12-4 | - | - | TGTGCCAGCAGTTTTTCTCCGAACACTGAAGCTTTCTTT | CASSFSPNTEAFF
TRBJ2-1 | 14 | TRBV11-2 | - | - | TGTGCCAGCAGCTTAGACAGGGTATTCGGTGAGCAGTTCTTC | CASSLDRVFGEQFF
TRBJ2-3 | 15 | TRBV4-1 | - | - | TGCGCCAGCAGCCGGGGACGACAGAGCACTGATACGCAGTATTTT | CASSRGRQSTDTQYF
TRBJ2-1 | 12 | TRBV7-9 | - | few | TGTGCCAGCCAACTTTCCAACAATGAGCAGTTCTTC | CASQLSNNEQFF
TRBJ2-7 | 14 | TRBV20-1 | - | - | TGCAGTGCTAGTGGACACTCAAACTCCTACGAGCAGTACTTC | CSASGHSNSYEQYF
TRBJ1-2 | 15 | TRBV6-1 | TRBD1 | - | TGTGCCAGCAGTAGCAACAGGGGATTAAACTATGGCTACACCTTC | CASSSNRGLNYGYTF
TRBJ2-7 | 15 | TRBV20-1 | TRBD2 | - | TGCGGTGCTAGAGGGCCGGGACTATCTTTGGTCGAACAGTACTTC | CGARGPGLSLVEQYF
TRBJ2-2 | 13 | TRBV6-5 | - | - | TGTGCCAGCAGTTACAAGGGTTTCGGGGAGCTGTTTTTT | CASSYKGFGELFF
TRBJ2-3 | 19 | TRBV11-2 | TRBD2 | - | TGTGCCAGCAGCTTAGATACGCTAGCGGGGGACCCTAGCACAGATACGCAGTATTTT | CASSLDTLAGDPSTDTQYF
TRBJ2-1 | 14 | TRBV6-2/TRBV6-3 | - | medium-sized | TGTGCCAGCAGTTACTCGGCTAGCGCCAATGAGCAGTTCTTC | CASSYSASANEQFF
TRBJ1-5 | 14 | TRBV5-4 | - | - | TGTGCCAGCAGCTTGGCAGGGCGCAATCAGGCCCAACATTTT | CASSLAGRNQAQHF
TRBJ2-1 | 14 | TRBV11-2 | - | - | TGTGCCAGCAGCTTAGTTGCTACTAGGGTTGAGCAGTTCTTC | CASSLVATRVEQFF
TRBJ1-1 | 11 | TRBV29-1 | - | - | TGCAGCGCCCTAGGGGGCACTGAAGCTTTCTTT | CSALGGTEAFF
TRBJ2-3 | 20 | TRBV20-1 | TRBD2 | - | TGCAGTGCTAGTCGCACCGGACTAGCGGGAGGGCCTAGTATCACAGATACGCAGTATTTT | CSASRTGLAGGPSITDTQYF
TRBJ2-1 | 14 | TRBV6-2/TRBV6-3 | - | - | TGTGCCAGCTTTGTCGGGGAGAGTTCTTCTGAGCAGTTCTTC | CASFVGESSSEQFF
TRBJ2-6 | 15 | TRBV11-1 | - | - | TGTGCCAGCAGCTTTGTAACGTTTGAGGCCGACGTCCTGACTTTC | CASSFVTFEADVLTF
TRBJ2-1 | 15 | TRBV2 | - | - | TGTACCAGCAGTGTCCCACTAGCAGGAGTCAATGAGCAGTTCTTC | CTSSVPLAGVNEQFF
TRBJ1-2 | 16 | TRBV4-1 | - | - | TGCGCCAGCAGCCAGGGTGGGGCAGGGTCAAACTATGCCTACACCTTC | CASSQGGAGSNYAYTF
TRBJ2-3 | 14 | TRBV7-8 | - | many | TGTGCCAGCAGCCTACGACAGGGCACAGATACGCAGTATTTT | CASSLRQGTDTQYF
TRBJ2-7 | 15 | TRBV20-1 | - | few | TGCAGTACTAGATGGGGAGGGGCTAGGGGGGGTGAGCAGTACTTC | CSTRWGGARGGEQYF
TRBJ2-2 | 14 | TRBV29-1 | - | many | TGCAGCGTTGGAGGGGGGATGGACACCGGGGAGCTGTTTTTT | CSVGGGMDTGELFF
TRBJ2-1 | 14 | TRBV20-1 | TRBD2 | - | TGCAGTGCTGACTGGCGGGGGGAAGGCGATGAGCAGTTCTTC | CSADWRGEGDEQFF
TRBJ2-3 | 16 | TRBV10-3 | TRBD1 | - | TGTGCCATCAGTGATTCGGGTCAAGTCGGGACAGATACGCACTATTTT | CAISDSGQVGTDTHYF
TRBJ2-2 | 15 | TRBV12-3/TRBV12-4 | - | once | TGTGCCAGCAGTCCCATAATATTTAACACCGGGGAGCTGTTTTTT | CASSPIIFNTGELFF
TRBJ2-7 | 12 | TRBV12-3/TRBV12-4 | TRBD1 | few | TGTGCCAGCAGTTACAGGGGCTACGAGCAGTACTTC | CASSYRGYEQYF
TRBJ2-1 | 15 | TRBV6-5 | TRBD1 | - | TGTGCCAGCAGTTCTAGACAGGGGGCTTTCCATGAGCAGTTCTTC | CASSSRQGAFHEQFF
TRBJ2-5 | 14 | TRBV10-2 | - | - | TGCGCCAACAGTAAGTCTGGTCAGACCGAGACCCAGTACTTC | CANSKSGQTETQYF
TRBJ2-1 | 16 | TRBV10-2 | TRBD2 | once | TGCGCCAGCAGGGACGGACTAGCGGGGGGGGGGGGGGAGCAGTTCTTC | CASRDGLAGGGGEQFF
TRBJ2-6 | 14 | TRBV12-3/TRBV12-4 | - | medium-sized | TGTGCCAGCAGCGATCAATCTGGGGCCAACGTCCTGACTTTC | CASSDQSGANVLTF